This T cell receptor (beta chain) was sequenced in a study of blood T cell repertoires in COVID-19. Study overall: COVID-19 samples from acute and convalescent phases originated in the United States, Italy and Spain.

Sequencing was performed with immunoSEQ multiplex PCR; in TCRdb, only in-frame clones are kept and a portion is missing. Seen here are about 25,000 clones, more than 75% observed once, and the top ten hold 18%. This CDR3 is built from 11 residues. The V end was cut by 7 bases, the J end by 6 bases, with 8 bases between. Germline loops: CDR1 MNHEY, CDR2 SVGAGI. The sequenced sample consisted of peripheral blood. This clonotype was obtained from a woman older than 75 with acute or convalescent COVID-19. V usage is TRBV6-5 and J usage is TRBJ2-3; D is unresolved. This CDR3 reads CASNHGDTQYF. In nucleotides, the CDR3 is TGTGCCAGCAATCACGGGGATACGCAGTATTTT.